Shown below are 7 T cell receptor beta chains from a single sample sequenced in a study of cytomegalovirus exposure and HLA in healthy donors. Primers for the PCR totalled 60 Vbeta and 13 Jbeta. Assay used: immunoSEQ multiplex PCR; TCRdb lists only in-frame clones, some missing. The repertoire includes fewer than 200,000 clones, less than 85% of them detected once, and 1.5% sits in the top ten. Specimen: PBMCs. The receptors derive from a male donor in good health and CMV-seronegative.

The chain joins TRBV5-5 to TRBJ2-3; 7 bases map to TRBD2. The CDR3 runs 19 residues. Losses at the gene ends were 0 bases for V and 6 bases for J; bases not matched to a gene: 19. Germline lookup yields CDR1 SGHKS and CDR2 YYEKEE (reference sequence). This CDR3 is CASSLDWAISAGRRDTQYF. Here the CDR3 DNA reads TGTGCCAGCAGCTTGGATTGGGCCATTTCAGCGGGAAGACGGGATACGCAGTATTTT.

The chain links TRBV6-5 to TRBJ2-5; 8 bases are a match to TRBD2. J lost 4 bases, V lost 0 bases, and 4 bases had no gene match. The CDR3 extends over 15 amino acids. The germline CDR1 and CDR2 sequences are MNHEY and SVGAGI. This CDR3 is CASSYSSGGRETQYF. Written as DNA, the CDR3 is TGTGCCAGCAGTTACTCGTCGGGGGGGCGAGAGACCCAGTACTTC.

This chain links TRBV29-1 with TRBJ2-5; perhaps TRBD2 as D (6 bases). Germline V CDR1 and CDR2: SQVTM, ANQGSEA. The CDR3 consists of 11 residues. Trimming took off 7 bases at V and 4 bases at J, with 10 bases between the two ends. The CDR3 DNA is TGCAGCGGGGGGGAGGTAGAGACCCAGTACTTC. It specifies CSGGEVETQYF.

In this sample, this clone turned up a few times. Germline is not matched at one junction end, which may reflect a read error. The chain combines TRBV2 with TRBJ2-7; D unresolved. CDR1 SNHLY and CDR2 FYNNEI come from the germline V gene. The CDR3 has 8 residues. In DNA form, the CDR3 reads TGTGCCAGCAGTGCGCAACTCTTC. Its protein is CASSAQLF.

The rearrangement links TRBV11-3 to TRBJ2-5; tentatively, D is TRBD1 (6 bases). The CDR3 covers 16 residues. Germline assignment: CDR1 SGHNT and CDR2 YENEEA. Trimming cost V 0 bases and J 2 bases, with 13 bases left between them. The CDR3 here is CASSLDSGQGQETQYF. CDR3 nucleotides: TGTGCCAGCAGCTTAGATTCCGGGCAGGGGCAAGAGACCCAGTACTTC.

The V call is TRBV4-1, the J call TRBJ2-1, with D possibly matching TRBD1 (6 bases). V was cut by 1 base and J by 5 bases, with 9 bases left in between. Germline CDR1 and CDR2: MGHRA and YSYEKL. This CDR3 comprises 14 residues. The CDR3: CASSQVRGDNEQFF. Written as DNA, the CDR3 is TGCGCCAGCAGCCAAGTCAGGGGTGACAATGAGCAGTTCTTC.

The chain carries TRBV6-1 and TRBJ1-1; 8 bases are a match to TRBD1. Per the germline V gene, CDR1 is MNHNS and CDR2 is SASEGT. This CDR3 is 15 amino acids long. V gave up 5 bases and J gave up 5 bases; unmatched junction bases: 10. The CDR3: CASSPRDRKITEAFF. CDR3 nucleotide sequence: TGTGCCAGCAGTCCGAGGGACAGGAAAATAACTGAAGCTTTCTTT.